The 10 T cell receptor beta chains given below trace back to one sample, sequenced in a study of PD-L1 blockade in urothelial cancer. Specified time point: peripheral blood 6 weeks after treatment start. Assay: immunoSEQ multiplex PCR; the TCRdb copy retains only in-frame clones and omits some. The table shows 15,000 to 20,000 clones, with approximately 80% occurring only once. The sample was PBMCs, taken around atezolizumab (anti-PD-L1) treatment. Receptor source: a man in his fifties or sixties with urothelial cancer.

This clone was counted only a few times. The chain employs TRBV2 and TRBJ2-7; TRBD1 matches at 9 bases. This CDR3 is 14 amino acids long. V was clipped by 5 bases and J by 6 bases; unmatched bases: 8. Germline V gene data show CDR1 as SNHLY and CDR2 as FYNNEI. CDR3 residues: CASSLTGGVSEQYF. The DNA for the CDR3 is TGTGCCAGCAGTCTAACAGGGGGCGTCTCCGAGCAGTACTTC.

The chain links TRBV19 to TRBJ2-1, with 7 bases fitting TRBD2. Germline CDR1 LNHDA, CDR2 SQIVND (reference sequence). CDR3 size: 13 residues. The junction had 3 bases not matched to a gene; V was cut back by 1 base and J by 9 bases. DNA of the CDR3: TGTGCCAGTAGTATAGTAGCTAGCGGTGAGCAGTTCTTC. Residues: CASSIVASGEQFF.

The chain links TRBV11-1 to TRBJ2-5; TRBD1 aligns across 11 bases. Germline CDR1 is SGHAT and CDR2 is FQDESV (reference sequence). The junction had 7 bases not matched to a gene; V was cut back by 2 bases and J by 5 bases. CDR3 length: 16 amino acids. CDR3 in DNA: TGTGCCAGCAGCTTATCGGACAGGGGGCGTTCGGAGACCCAGTACTTC. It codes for CASSLSDRGRSETQYF.

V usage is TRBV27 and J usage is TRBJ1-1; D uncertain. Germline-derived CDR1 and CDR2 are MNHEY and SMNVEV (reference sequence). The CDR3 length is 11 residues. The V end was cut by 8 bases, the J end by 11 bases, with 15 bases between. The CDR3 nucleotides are TGTGCCAGCCTCGGTCGGGGTTTCGCTTTCTTT. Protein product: CASLGRGFAFF.

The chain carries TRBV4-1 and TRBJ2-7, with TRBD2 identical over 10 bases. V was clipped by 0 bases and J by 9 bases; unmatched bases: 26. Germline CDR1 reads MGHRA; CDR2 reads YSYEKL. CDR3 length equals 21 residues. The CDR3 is CASSQEGITSGNHQGGSGQYF. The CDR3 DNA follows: TGCGCCAGCAGCCAAGAGGGGATCACTAGCGGGAACCACCAGGGGGGCTCCGGGCAGTACTTC.

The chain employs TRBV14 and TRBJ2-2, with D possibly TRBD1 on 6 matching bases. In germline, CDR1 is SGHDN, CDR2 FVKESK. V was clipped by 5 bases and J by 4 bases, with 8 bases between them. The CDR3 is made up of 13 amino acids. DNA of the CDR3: TGTGCCAGCAGCAAACAGGGCACCGGGGAGCTGTTTTTT. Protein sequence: CASSKQGTGELFF.

Written as DNA, the CDR3 is TGCGCCAGCAGCTTGGGCAAAGGGGGAGTGGGCGGCTACACCTTC. This encodes CASSLGKGGVGGYTF. The chain combines TRBV5-1 with TRBJ1-2; a possible D gene is TRBD1 (6 bases). There are 15 residues in the CDR3. Germline loops: CDR1 SGHRS, CDR2 YFSETQ. Trimming took 0 bases from V and 8 from J, leaving 17 bases between them. The full variable domain, completed using reference TRBV5-1 and TRBJ1-2, is KAGVTQTPRYLIKTRGQQVTLSCSPISGHRSVSWYQQTPGQGLQFLFEYFSETQRNKGNFPGRFSGRQFSNSRSEMNVSTLELGDSALYLCASSLGKGGVGGYTFGSGTRLTVV.

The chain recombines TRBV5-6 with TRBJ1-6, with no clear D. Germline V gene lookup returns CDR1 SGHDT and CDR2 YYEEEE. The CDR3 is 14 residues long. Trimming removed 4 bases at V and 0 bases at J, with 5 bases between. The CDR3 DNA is TGTGCCAGCAGCCACAGCTCCTATAATTCACCCCTCCACTTT. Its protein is CASSHSSYNSPLHF. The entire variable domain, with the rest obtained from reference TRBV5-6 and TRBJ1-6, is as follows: DAGVTQSPTHLIKTRGQQVTLRCSPKSGHDTVSWYQQALGQGPQFIFQYYEEEERQRGNFPDRFSGHQFPNYSSELNVNALLLGDSALYLCASSHSSYNSPLHFGNGTRLTVT.

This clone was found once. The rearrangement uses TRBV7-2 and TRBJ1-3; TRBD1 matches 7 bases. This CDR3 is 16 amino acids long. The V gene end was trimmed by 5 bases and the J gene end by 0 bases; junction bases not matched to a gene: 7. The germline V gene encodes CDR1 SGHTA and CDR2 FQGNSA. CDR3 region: CASSPRQGLSGNTIYF. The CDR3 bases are TGTGCCAGCAGCCCTCGACAGGGACTCTCTGGAAACACCATATATTTT.

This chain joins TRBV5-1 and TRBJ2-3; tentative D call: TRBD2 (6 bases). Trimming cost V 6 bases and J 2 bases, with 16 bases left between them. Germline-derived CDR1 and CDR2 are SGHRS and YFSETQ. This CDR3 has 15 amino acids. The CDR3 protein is CASTFSGGTTDTQYF. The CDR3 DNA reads TGCGCCAGCACTTTTAGTGGGGGGACCACAGATACGCAGTATTTT.